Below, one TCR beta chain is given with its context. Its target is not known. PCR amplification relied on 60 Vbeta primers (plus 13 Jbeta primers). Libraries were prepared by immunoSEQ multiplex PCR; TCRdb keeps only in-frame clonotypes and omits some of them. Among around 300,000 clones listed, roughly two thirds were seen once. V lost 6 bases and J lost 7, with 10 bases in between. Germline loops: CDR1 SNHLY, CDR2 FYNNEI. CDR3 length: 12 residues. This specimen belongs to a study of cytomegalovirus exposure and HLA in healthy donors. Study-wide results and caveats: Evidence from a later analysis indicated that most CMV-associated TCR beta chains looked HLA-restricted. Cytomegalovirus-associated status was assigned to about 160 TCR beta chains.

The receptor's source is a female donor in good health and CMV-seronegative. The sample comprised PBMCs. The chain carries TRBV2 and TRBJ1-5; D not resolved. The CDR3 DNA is TGTGCCAGCAGACTCTCGGGACAGCCCCAGCATTTT. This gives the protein CASRLSGQPQHF. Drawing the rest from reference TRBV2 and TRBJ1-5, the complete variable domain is EPEVTQTPSHQVTQMGQEVILRCVPISNHLYFYWYRQILGQKVEFLVSFYNNEISEKSEIFDDQFSVERPDGSNFTLKIRSTKLEDSAMYFCASRLSGQPQHFGDGTRLSIL.